The clone carrying this TCR beta chain showed up just a few times. This entry belongs to a study of follicular helper T cells after annual influenza vaccination. Study context: Blood was drawn on days 0, 7 and 28 after vaccination.

Sequenced by immunoSEQ multiplex PCR; TCRdb stores in-frame clones only, minus some. The sample consists of 4,000 to 5,500 clones, 75% to 85% of them appearing once. V was clipped by 1 base and J by 6 bases; unmatched bases: 6. The CDR3 covers 16 residues. Germline V gene lookup returns CDR1 LNHNV and CDR2 YYDKDF (reference sequence). Time point specified: 2015-2016 season, 7 days after influenza vaccination. Community-dwelling subjects without influenza vaccination in the prior 6 months were enrolled. This sequence was found in an adult who received the influenza vaccine. This chain joins TRBV15 and TRBJ2-1; TRBD2 matches 10 bases. The sequencing used CXCR5+ CD38- circulating T follicular helper cells from blood, collected 7 days after influenza vaccination. Subset here: circulating Tfh, non-naive CD4+CXCR5+PD-1+ (ICOS+CD38+ or ICOS-CD38-). The CDR3 sequence is CATSRGRTSGLNEQFF. In DNA form, the CDR3 reads TGTGCCACCAGCAGAGGTCGGACTAGCGGCCTCAATGAGCAGTTCTTC.